The 9 T cell receptor beta chains listed next were all sequenced from one sample in a study of T cell responses to AZD1222 COVID-19 vaccine. Generated by immunoSEQ multiplex PCR, the TCRdb table keeps only in-frame clones and is missing some. The table records about 170,000 clones, 90% of them present only once. The sample was peripheral blood, taken on day 0 of AZD1222 vaccination. Every receptor here comes from an adult in good health.

The V and J genes are TRBV5-1 and TRBJ1-1, with D uncertain. V was shortened by 3 bases and J by 0 bases, with 15 bases between the two germline ends. In germline, CDR1 is SGHRS, CDR2 YFSETQ. The CDR3 covers 16 residues. This CDR3 reads CASSSLSPSMNTEAFF. CDR3 coding DNA: TGCGCCAGCAGCTCACTAAGTCCGAGCATGAACACTGAAGCTTTCTTT.

V gene TRBV24-1 combines with J gene TRBJ2-2; TRBD1 agrees at 9 bases. CDR3 length: 16 residues. V shed 2 bases and J 5 bases; nucleotides not matched to a gene: 5. From germline, CDR1 is KGHDR and CDR2 SFDVKD. In DNA, the CDR3 is TGTGCCACCAGTGATTCGTGGACAGGGGATACCGGGGAGCTGTTTTTT. Translating it yields CATSDSWTGDTGELFF.

The rearrangement links TRBV2 to TRBJ1-5, with 9 bases identical to TRBD1. The V gene's germline CDR1 is SNHLY and CDR2 FYNNEI. Trimming at V came to 6 bases and at J to 3 bases, leaving 6 bases not matched to a gene. The CDR3 contains 15 residues. The CDR3 spells CASRGTGPLNQPQHF. The CDR3 DNA is TGTGCCAGCAGGGGGACAGGGCCTCTCAATCAGCCCCAGCATTTT. Full variable domain (remainder filled in from reference TRBV2 and TRBJ1-5): EPEVTQTPSHQVTQMGQEVILRCVPISNHLYFYWYRQILGQKVEFLVSFYNNEISEKSEIFDDQFSVERPDGSNFTLKIRSTKLEDSAMYFCASRGTGPLNQPQHFGDGTRLSIL.

J is TRBJ1-1 and V is TRBV7-3, with TRBD1 matching 9 bases. Germline trimming cut 2 bases from V and 6 bases from J; bases unmatched to any gene: 7. This CDR3 region has 15 residues. Germline V gene data show CDR1 as SGHTA and CDR2 as FQGTGA. In nucleotides, the CDR3 is TGTGCCAGCAGCTTATTTCACAGGGGGCAGGCTGAAGCTTTCTTT. Its translation is CASSLFHRGQAEAFF. The whole variable domain, filled in from reference TRBV7-3 and TRBJ1-1, reads GAGVSQTPSNKVTEKGKYVELRCDPISGHTALYWYRQSLGQGPEFLIYFQGTGAADDSGLPNDRFFAVRPEGSVSTLKIQRTERGDSAVYLCASSLFHRGQAEAFFGQGTRLTVV.

The chain joins TRBV7-3 to TRBJ1-6; a possible D gene is TRBD1 (6 bases). Germline CDR1 reads SGHTA; CDR2 reads FQGTGA. The ends were cut back, 2 bases at V and 6 bases at J, with 8 bases in the middle. The CDR3 runs 14 residues. The CDR3 nucleotides are TGTGCCAGCAGCTTAGGACAGTCTAATTCACCCCTCCACTTT. This codes for CASSLGQSNSPLHF.

The chain couples TRBV5-6 to TRBJ1-6, with D possibly being TRBD1 (6 bases). The CDR3 covers 15 residues. Germline V CDR1 and CDR2: SGHDT, YYEEEE. V gave up 4 bases and J gave up 0 bases, with 8 bases separating them. CDR3 DNA: TGTGCCAGCAGCCCGGGACACTCCTATAATTCACCCCTCCACTTT. Its translation is CASSPGHSYNSPLHF. Filled out from reference TRBV5-6 and TRBJ1-6, the complete variable domain reads DAGVTQSPTHLIKTRGQQVTLRCSPKSGHDTVSWYQQALGQGPQFIFQYYEEEERQRGNFPDRFSGHQFPNYSSELNVNALLLGDSALYLCASSPGHSYNSPLHFGNGTRLTVT.

This chain joins TRBV27 and TRBJ1-5, with a weak D call TRBD1 (5 bases). Germline values: CDR1 MNHEY, CDR2 SMNVEV (reference sequence). Deletions cut 5 bases from V and 4 bases from J, with 12 bases between. The CDR3 is 14 amino acids. CDR3 sequence reads: CASSQFAGNQPQHF. Written as DNA, the CDR3 is TGTGCCAGCAGTCAATTTGCAGGGAATCAGCCCCAGCATTTT.

The chain has TRBV29-1 and TRBJ1-2; D is ambiguous. The V gene lost 6 bases and the J gene lost 0 bases, with 11 bases spanning the gap. This CDR3 has 13 amino acids. Germline CDR1 and CDR2: SQVTM and ANQGSEA. CDR3 in amino acids: CSVIQGTNYGYTF. In DNA form, the CDR3 reads TGCAGCGTAATCCAAGGGACTAACTATGGCTACACCTTC.

The rearrangement joins TRBV28 to TRBJ1-2, with 7 nucleotides matching TRBD1. The junction had 8 bases not matched to a gene; V was cut back by 3 bases and J by 4 bases. The germline V gene has CDR1 MDHEN and CDR2 SYDVKM. This CDR3 has 15 amino acids. In DNA, the CDR3 is TGTGCCAGCAGTTTGGAGGGGGCTTTGGGCTATGGCTACACCTTC. Translating it yields CASSLEGALGYGYTF.